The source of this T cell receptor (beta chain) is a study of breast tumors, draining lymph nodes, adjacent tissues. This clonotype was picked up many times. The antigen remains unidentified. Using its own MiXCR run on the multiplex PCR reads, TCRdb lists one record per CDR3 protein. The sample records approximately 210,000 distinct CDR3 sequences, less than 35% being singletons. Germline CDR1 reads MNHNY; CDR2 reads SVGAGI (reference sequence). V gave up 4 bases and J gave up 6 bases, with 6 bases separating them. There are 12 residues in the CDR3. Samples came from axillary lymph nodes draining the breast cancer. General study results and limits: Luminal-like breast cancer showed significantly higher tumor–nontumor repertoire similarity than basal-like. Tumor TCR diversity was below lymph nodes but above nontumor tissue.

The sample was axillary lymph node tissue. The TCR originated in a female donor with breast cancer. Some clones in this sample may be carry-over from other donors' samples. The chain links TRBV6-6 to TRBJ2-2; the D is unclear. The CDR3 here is CASSLTPGELFF. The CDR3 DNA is TGTGCCAGCAGTTTAACCCCCGGGGAGCTGTTTTTT.